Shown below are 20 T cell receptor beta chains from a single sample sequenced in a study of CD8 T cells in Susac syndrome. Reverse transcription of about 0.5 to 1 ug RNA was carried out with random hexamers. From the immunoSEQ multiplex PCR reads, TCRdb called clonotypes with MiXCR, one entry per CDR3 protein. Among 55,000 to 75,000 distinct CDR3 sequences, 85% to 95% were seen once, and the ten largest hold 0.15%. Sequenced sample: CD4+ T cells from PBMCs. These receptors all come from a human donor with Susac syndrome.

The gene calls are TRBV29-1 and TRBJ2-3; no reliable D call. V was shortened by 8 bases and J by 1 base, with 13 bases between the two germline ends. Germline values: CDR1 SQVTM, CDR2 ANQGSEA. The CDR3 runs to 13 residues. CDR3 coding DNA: TGCAGCCATCCCGGATGGGGCACAGATACGCAGTATTTT. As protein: CSHPGWGTDTQYF.

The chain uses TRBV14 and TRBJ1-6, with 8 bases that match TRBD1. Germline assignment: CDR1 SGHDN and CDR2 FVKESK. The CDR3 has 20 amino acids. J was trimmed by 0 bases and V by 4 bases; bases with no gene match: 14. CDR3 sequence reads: CASSRTGQGAKSSYNSPLHF. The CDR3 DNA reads TGTGCCAGCAGCCGGACAGGACAGGGCGCCAAAAGCTCCTATAATTCACCCCTCCACTTT.

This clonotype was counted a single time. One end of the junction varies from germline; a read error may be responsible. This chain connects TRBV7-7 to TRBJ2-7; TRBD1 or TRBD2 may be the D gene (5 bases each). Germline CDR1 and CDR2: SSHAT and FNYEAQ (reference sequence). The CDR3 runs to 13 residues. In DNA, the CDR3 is TGTGCTAGCAGCTTAGCGTGGGGGAACGAGCAGTACTTC. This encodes CASSLAWGNEQYF.

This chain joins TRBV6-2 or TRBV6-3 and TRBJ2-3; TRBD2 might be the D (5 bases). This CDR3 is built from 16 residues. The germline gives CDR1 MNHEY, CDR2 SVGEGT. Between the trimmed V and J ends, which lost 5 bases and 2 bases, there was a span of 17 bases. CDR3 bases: TGTGCCAGCAGTCGCCTCTCGGGGTGGGCCACAGATACGCAGTATTTT. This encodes CASSRLSGWATDTQYF.

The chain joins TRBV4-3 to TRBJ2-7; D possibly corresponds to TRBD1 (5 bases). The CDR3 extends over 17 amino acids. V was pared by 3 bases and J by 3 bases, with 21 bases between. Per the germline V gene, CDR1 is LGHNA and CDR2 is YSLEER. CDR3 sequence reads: CASSQHLQEQTGYEQYF. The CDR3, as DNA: TGCGCCAGCAGCCAGCACCTACAGGAACAGACGGGCTACGAGCAGTACTTC.

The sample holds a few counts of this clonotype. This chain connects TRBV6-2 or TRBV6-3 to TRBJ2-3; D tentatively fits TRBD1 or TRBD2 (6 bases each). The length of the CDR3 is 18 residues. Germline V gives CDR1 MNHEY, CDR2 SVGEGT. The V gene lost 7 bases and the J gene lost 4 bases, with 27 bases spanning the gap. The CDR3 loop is CASTERAGEPRRADTQYF. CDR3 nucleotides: TGTGCCAGCACCGAACGGGCAGGGGAACCCCGGAGGGCAGATACGCAGTATTTT.

CDR3 nucleotides: TGTGCCAGCTCACCACCTAGCTACAATGAGCAGTTCTTC. This codes for CASSPPSYNEQFF. The rearrangement links TRBV18 to TRBJ2-1, with no clear D. The V gene lost 0 bases and the J gene lost 3 bases, with 3 bases spanning the gap. The CDR3 loop spans 13 amino acids. Germline V gene lookup returns CDR1 KGHSH and CDR2 LQKENI. Full variable domain (outside the CDR3, taken from reference TRBV18 and TRBJ2-1): NAGVMQNPRHLVRRRGQEARLRCSPMKGHSHVYWYRQLPEEGLKFMVYLQKENIIDESGMPKERFSAEFPKEGPSILRIQQVVRGDSAAYFCASSPPSYNEQFFGPGTRLTVL.

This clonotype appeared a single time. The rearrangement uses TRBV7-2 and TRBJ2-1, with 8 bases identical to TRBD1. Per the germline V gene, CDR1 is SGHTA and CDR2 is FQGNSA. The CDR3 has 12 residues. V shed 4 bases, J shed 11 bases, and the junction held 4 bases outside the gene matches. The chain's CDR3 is CASSSGTGQQFF. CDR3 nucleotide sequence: TGTGCCAGCAGCTCCGGGACAGGACAGCAGTTCTTC.

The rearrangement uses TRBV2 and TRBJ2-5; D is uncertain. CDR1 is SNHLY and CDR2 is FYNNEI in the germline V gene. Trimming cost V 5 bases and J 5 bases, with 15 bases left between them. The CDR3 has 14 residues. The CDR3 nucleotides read TGTGCCAGCAGTCCGAGATCCAAGCAGGAGACCCAGTACTTC. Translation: CASSPRSKQETQYF.

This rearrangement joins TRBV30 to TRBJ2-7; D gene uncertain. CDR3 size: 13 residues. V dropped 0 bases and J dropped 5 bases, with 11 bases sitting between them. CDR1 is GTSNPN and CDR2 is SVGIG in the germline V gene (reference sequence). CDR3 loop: CAWSVQGINEQYF. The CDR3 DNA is TGTGCCTGGAGTGTACAAGGCATTAACGAGCAGTACTTC.

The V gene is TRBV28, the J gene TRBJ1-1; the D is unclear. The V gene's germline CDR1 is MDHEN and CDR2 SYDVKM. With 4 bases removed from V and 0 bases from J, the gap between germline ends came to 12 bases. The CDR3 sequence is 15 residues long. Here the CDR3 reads CASSSPLIMNTEAFF. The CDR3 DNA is TGTGCCAGCAGTTCCCCTCTCATTATGAACACTGAAGCTTTCTTT.

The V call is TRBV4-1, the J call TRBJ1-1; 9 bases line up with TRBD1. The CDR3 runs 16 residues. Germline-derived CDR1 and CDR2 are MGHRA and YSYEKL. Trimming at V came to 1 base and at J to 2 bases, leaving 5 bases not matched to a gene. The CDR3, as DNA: TGCGCCAGCAGCCAAGGGACAGGGGCAAGTAACACTGAAGCTTTCTTT. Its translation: CASSQGTGASNTEAFF.

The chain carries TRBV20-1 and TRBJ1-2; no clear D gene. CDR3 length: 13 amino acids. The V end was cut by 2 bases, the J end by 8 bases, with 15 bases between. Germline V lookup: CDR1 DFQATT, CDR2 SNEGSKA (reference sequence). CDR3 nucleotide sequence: TGCAGTGCTAGAAACAACTTCTATGGGGGCTACACCTTC. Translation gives CSARNNFYGGYTF.

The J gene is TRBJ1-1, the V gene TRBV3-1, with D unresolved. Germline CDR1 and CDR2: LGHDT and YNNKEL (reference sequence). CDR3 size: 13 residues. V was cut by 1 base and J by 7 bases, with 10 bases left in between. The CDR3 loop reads CASSQGGLFEAFF. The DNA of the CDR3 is TGTGCCAGCAGCCAAGGGGGTCTGTTTGAAGCTTTCTTT.

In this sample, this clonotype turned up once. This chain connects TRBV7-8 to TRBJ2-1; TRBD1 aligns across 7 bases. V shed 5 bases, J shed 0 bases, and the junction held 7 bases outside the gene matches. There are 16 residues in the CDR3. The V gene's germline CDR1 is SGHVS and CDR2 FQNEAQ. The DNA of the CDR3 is TGTGCCAGCAGCAGACCGGGACAGAGCTCCTACAATGAGCAGTTCTTC. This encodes CASSRPGQSSYNEQFF.

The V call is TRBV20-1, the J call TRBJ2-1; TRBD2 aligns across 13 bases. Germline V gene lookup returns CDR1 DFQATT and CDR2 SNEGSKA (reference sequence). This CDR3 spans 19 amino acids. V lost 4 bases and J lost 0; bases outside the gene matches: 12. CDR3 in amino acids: CSATVPWGLAGFSYNEQFF. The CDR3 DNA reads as TGCAGTGCTACAGTTCCTTGGGGACTAGCGGGATTCTCCTACAATGAGCAGTTCTTC.

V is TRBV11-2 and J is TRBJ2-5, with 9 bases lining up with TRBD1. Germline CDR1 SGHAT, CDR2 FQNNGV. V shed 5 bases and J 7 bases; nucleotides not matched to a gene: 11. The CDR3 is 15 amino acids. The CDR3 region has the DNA TGTGCCAGCAGCACCTCACAGGGGGCGCCGGGGACCCAGTACTTC. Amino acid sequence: CASSTSQGAPGTQYF.

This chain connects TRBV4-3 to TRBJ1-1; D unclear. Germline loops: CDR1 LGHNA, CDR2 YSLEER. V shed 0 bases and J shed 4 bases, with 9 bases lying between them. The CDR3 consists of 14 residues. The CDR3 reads CASSQEGRATEAFF. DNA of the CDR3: TGCGCCAGCAGCCAAGAGGGAAGGGCCACTGAAGCTTTCTTT.

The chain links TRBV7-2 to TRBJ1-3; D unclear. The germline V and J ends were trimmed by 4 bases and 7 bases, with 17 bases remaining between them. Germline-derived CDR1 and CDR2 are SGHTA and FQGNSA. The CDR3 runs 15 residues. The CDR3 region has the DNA TGTGCCAGCAGCTCCACCGGCCGAGTGGAGAACACCATATATTTT. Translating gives CASSSTGRVENTIYF.

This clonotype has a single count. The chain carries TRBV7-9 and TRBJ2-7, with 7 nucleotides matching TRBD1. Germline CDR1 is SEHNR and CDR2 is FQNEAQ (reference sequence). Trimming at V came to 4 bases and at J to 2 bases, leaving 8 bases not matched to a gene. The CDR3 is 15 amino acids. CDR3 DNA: TGTGCCAGCAGCTCCCCTGACAGGGTAGCCTACGAGCAGTACTTC. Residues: CASSSPDRVAYEQYF.